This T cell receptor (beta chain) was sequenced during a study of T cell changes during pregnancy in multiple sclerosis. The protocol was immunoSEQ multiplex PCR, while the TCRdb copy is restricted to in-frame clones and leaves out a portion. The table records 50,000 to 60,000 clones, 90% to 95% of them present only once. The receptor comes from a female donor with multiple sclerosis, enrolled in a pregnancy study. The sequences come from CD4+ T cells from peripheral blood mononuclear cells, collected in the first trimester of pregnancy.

CDR3 bases: TGTGCCAGCAGCCCCGGGGGATTAGAAGCTTTCTTT. This encodes CASSPGGLEAFF. The rearrangement uses TRBV9 and TRBJ1-1; D perhaps matches TRBD1 (5 bases). V dropped 4 bases and J dropped 8 bases, with 12 bases sitting between them. The CDR3 extends over 12 amino acids. The V gene's germline CDR1 is SGDLS and CDR2 YYNGEE.